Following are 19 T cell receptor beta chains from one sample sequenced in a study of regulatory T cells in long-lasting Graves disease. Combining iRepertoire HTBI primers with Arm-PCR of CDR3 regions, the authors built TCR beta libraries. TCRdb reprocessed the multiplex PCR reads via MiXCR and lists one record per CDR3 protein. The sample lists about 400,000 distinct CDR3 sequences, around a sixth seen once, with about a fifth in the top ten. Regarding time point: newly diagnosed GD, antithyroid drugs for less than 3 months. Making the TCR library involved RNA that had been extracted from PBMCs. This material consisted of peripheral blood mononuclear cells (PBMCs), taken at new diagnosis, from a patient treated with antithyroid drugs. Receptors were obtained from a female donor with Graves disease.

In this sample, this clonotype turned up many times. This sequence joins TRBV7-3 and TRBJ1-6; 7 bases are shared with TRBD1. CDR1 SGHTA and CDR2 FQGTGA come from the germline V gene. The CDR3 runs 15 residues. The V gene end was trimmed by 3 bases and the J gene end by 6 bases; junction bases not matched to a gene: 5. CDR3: CASSLFGTVNSPLHF. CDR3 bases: TGTGCCAGCAGCTTGTTCGGGACAGTTAATTCACCCCTCCACTTT.

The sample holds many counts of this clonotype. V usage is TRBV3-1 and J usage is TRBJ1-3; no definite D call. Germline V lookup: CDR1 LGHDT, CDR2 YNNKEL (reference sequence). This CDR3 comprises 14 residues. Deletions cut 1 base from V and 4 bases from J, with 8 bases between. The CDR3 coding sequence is TGTGCCAGCAGCCAAGGGCGATCAGGAAACACCATATATTTT. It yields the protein CASSQGRSGNTIYF.

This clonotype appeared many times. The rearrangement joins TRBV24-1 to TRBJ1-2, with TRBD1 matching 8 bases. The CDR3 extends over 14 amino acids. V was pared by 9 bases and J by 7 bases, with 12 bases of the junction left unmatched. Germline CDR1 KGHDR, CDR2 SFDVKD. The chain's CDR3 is CATLAQGANSGYTF. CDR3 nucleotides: TGTGCCACCCTTGCCCAGGGGGCAAACAGTGGCTACACCTTC.

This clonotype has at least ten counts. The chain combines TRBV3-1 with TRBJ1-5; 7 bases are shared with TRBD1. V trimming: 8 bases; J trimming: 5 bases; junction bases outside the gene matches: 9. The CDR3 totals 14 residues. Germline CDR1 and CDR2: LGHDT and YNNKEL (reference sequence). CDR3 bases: TGTGCCAGCTCCCAGGGGGGGGCCTATCAGCCCCAGCATTTT. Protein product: CASSQGGAYQPQHF.

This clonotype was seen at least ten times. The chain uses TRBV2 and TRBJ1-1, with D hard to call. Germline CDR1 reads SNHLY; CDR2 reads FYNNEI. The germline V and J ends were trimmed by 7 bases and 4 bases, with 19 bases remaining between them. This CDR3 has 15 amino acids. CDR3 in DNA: TGTGCCAGCATCGCTGATAAGGAGGTAGGCACTGAAGCTTTCTTT. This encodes CASIADKEVGTEAFF. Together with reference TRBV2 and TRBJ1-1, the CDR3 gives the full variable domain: EPEVTQTPSHQVTQMGQEVILRCVPISNHLYFYWYRQILGQKVEFLVSFYNNEISEKSEIFDDQFSVERPDGSNFTLKIRSTKLEDSAMYFCASIADKEVGTEAFFGQGTRLTVV.

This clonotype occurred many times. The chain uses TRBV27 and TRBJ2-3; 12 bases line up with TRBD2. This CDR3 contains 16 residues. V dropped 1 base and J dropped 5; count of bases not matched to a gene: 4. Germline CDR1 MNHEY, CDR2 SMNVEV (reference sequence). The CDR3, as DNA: TGTGCCAGCAGTTTATATCTAGCGGGAGGGCGAGATACGCAGTATTTT. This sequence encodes CASSLYLAGGRDTQYF.

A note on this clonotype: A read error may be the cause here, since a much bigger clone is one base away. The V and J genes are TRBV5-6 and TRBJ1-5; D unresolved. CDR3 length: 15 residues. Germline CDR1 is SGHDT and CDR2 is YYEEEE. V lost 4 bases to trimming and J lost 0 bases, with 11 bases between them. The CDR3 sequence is CASSARTPSNQPQHF. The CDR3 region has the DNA TGTGCCAGCAGCGCCAGGACCCCTAGCAATCAGCCCCAGCATTTT. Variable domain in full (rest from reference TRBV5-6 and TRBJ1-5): DAGVTQSPTHLIKTRGQQVTLRCSPKSGHDTVSWYQQALGQGPQFIFQYYEEEERQRGNFPDRFSGHQFPNYSSELNVNALLLGDSALYLCASSARTPSNQPQHFGDGTRLSIL.

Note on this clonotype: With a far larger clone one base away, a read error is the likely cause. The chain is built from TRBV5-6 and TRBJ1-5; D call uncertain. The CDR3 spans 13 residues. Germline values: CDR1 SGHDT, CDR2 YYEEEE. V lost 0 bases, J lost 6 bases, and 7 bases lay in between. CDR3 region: CASSLGQGQPQHF. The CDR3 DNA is TGTGCCAGCAGCTTGGGTCAAGGTCAGCCCCAGCATTTT.

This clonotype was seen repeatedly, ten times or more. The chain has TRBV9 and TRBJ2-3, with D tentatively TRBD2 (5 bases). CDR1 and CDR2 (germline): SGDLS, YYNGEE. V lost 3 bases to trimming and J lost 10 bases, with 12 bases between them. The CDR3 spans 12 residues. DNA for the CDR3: TGTGCCAGCAGCGCGGGGTTAGGTCCGCAGTATTTT. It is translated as CASSAGLGPQYF.

The CDR3 region is CASSQGLWRDGYTF. The CDR3 DNA sequence: TGTGCCAGCAGCCAGGGCCTTTGGAGGGATGGCTACACCTTC. The chain carries TRBV14 and TRBJ1-2; D uncertain. Trimming took off 3 bases at V and 6 bases at J, with 14 bases between the two ends. Germline V gene sequence: CDR1 SGHDN, CDR2 FVKESK. This CDR3 is 14 amino acids long.

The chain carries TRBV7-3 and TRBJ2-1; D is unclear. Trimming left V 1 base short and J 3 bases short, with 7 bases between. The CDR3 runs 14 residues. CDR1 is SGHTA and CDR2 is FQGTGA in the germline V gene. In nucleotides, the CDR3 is TGTGCCAGCAGCTTAAACGGCTTCTACAATGAGCAGTTCTTC. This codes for CASSLNGFYNEQFF.

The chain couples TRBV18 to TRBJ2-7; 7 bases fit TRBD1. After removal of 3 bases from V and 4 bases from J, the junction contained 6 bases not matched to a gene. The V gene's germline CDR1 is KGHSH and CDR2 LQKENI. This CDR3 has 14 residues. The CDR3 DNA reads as TGTGCCAGCTCACCCGGACAGGCTTCATACGAGCAGTACTTC. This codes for CASSPGQASYEQYF.

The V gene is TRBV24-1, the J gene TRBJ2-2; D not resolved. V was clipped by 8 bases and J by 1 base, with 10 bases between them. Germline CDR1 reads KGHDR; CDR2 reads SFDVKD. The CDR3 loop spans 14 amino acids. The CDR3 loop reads CATTSAENTGELFF. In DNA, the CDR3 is TGTGCCACCACTTCGGCAGAGAACACCGGGGAGCTGTTTTTT.

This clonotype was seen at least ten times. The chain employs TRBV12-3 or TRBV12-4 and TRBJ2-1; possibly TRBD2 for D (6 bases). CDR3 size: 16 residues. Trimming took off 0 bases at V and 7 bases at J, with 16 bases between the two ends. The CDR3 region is CASSLALGGLGNEQFF. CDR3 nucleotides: TGTGCCAGCAGTTTAGCGCTTGGAGGGTTAGGGAATGAGCAGTTCTTC.

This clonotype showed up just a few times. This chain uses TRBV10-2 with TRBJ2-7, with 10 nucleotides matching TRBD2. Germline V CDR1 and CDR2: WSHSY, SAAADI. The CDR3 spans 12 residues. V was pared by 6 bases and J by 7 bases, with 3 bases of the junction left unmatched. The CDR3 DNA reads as TGCGCCAGCAGGGGACTAGCGTGGGAGCAGTACTTC. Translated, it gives CASRGLAWEQYF.

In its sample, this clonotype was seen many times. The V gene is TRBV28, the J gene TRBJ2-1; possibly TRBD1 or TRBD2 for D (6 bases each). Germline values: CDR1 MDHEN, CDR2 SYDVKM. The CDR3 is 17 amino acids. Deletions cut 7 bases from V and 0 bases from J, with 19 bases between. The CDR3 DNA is TGTGCCAGCAATCGTGGTGGAGGGGGGAACTCCTACAATGAGCAGTTCTTC. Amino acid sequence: CASNRGGGGNSYNEQFF.

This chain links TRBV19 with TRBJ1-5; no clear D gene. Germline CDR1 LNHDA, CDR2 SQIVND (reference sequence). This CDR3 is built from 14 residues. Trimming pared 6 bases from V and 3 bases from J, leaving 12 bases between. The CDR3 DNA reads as TGTGCCAGTAGCCACGATCGCTACAATCAGCCCCAGCATTTT. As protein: CASSHDRYNQPQHF. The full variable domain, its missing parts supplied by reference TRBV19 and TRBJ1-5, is DGGITQSPKYLFRKEGQNVTLSCEQNLNHDAMYWYRQDPGQGLRLIYYSQIVNDFQKGDIAEGYSVSREKKESFPLTVTSAQKNPTAFYLCASSHDRYNQPQHFGDGTRLSIL.

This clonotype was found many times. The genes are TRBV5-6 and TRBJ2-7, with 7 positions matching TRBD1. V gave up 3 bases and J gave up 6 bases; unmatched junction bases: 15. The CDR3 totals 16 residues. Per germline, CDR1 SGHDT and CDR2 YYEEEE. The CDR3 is CASSSLTGNLRGEQYF. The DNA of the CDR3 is TGTGCCAGCAGCTCACTGACAGGGAATCTACGTGGCGAGCAGTACTTC.

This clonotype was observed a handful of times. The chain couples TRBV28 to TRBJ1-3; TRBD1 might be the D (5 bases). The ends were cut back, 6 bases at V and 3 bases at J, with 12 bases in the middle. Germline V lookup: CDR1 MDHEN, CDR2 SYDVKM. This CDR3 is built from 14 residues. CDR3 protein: CASRLVGVGNTIYF. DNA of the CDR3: TGTGCCAGCAGACTCGTGGGGGTTGGAAACACCATATATTTT.